Listed here are 16 T cell receptor beta chains from one sample, sequenced in a study of blood T cells in healthy people across ages. Then a second PCR, running about 7 to 11 cycles, was carried out with a sample-barcoded 5' primer and a J-beta primer mix. Using its own MiXCR run on the 5' RACE reads, TCRdb lists one record per CDR3 protein. The data hold about 970,000 distinct CDR3 sequences, with just over 50% observed a single time. Sequences were obtained from blood. These receptors were taken from a woman in her fifties or sixties in good health.

The rearrangement uses TRBV7-8 and TRBJ2-3, with D tentatively TRBD1 (5 bases). Trimming pared 5 bases from V and 11 bases from J, leaving 17 bases between. This CDR3 region has 13 residues. Germline lookup yields CDR1 SGHVS and CDR2 FQNEAQ. For the CDR3, the DNA is TGTGCCAGCAGCGACCGCAGGGAATTCGGGCAGTATTTT. Its translation is CASSDRREFGQYF.

J is TRBJ2-1 and V is TRBV20-1; 9 nucleotides agree with TRBD2. J lost 2 bases, V lost 3 bases, and 8 bases had no gene match. This CDR3 contains 16 residues. The V gene's germline CDR1 is DFQATT and CDR2 SNEGSKA (reference sequence). The CDR3 sequence is CSARPGTSLPYNEQFF. CDR3 bases: TGCAGTGCTAGGCCCGGGACTAGCTTGCCCTACAATGAGCAGTTCTTC.

The J gene is TRBJ2-2, the V gene TRBV11-2, with TRBD1 matching 9 bases. CDR1 is SGHAT, CDR2 FQNNGV, per germline. CDR3 size: 13 residues. The trim removed 11 bases at V and 6 bases at J, leaving 7 bases unmatched. DNA for the CDR3: TGTGCCGGCGACAGGGGGTACGCCGGGGAGCTGTTTTTT. It codes for CAGDRGYAGELFF. The variable domain in full, completed from reference TRBV11-2 and TRBJ2-2, reads EAGVAQSPRYKIIEKRQSVAFWCNPISGHATLYWYQQILGQGPKLLIQFQNNGVVDDSQLPKDRFSAERLKGVDSTLKIQPAKLEDSAVYLCAGDRGYAGELFFGEGSRLTVL.

V and J are TRBV15 and TRBJ1-1; no reliable D call. The CDR3 extends over 13 amino acids. Germline values: CDR1 LNHNV, CDR2 YYDKDF (reference sequence). V lost 6 bases to trimming and J lost 10 bases, with 18 bases between them. The CDR3, as DNA: TGTGCCACCAGGAACCGGGCCTATGGAGTAGCTTTCTTT. The encoded protein is CATRNRAYGVAFF.

This clonotype occurred many times. The chain combines TRBV9 with TRBJ2-7; weak D call: TRBD1 (6 bases). This CDR3 contains 14 residues. Germline assignment: CDR1 SGDLS and CDR2 YYNGEE. Trimming cost V 3 bases and J 3 bases, with 13 bases left between them. The CDR3 bases are TGTGCCAGCAGCGCAGAGGGCAGGGGCTACGAGCAGTACTTC. This translates into CASSAEGRGYEQYF.

The chain carries TRBV4-3 and TRBJ1-2; D gene ambiguous. Looked up from germline, CDR1 is LGHNA and CDR2 is YSLEER. The CDR3 is made up of 15 amino acids. Trimming pared 0 bases from V and 4 bases from J, leaving 12 bases between. CDR3 loop: CASSQDPRTSYGYTF. The CDR3 region has the DNA TGCGCCAGCAGCCAAGATCCTCGAACATCCTATGGCTACACCTTC.

The chain uses TRBV12-3 or TRBV12-4 and TRBJ2-3, with 12 bases identical to TRBD2. V shed 6 bases, J shed 6 bases, and the junction held 10 bases outside the gene matches. This CDR3 region has 16 residues. The chain's CDR3 is CASSLGLAGTRDTQYF. The CDR3 bases are TGTGCCAGCAGCCTTGGACTAGCGGGGACCAGGGATACGCAGTATTTT.

The J gene is TRBJ1-2, the V gene TRBV29-1; D uncertain. The germline V and J ends were trimmed by 4 bases and 2 bases, with 14 bases remaining between them. Germline V gene sequence: CDR1 SQVTM, CDR2 ANQGSEA. CDR3 size: 14 residues. For the CDR3, the DNA is TGCAGCGTTGCAGATCGTGTCACCAACTATGGCTACACCTTC. Translated: CSVADRVTNYGYTF. The complete variable domain, with remaining parts taken from reference TRBV29-1 and TRBJ1-2, reads SAVISQKPSRDICQRGTSLTIQCQVDSQVTMMFWYRQQPGQSLTLIATANQGSEATYESGFVIDKFPISRPNLTFSTLTVSNMSPEDSSIYLCSVADRVTNYGYTFGSGTRLTVV.

This chain joins TRBV7-2 and TRBJ2-7; D is undetermined. The DNA matches TRBJ2-5 better at its end, which makes the J call doubtful. Germline lookup yields CDR1 SGHTA and CDR2 FQGNSA. This CDR3 is built from 12 residues. The chain's CDR3 is CASSSPFETQYF. DNA of the CDR3: TGTGCCAGCAGCTCCCCCTTTGAGACCCAGTACTTC.

The chain couples TRBV5-1 to TRBJ1-1, with 11 bases identical to TRBD1. The CDR3 totals 17 residues. The ends lost 2 bases at V and 10 bases at J; junction bases unmatched: 16. From germline, CDR1 is SGHRS and CDR2 YFSETQ. This chain's CDR3 is CASSLYPRTGGGLLAFF. The CDR3 nucleotides read TGCGCCAGCAGCTTATACCCGCGGACAGGGGGCGGCCTACTAGCTTTCTTT.

The chain has TRBV27 and TRBJ2-5; possibly TRBD1 for D (5 bases). Trimming took 5 bases from V and 1 from J, leaving 14 bases between them. Germline CDR1 is MNHEY and CDR2 is SMNVEV (reference sequence). This CDR3 contains 15 residues. The CDR3 loop reads CASSDQGLGQETQYF. DNA of the CDR3: TGTGCCAGCAGTGACCAGGGTTTGGGCCAAGAGACCCAGTACTTC.

The rearrangement links TRBV6-2 or TRBV6-3 to TRBJ1-4; D uncertain. Germline CDR1 reads MNHEY; CDR2 reads SVGEGT. V was clipped by 8 bases and J by 5 bases, with 9 bases between them. The CDR3 covers 12 residues. In DNA form, the CDR3 reads TGTGCCAGCGGCAGAGTGAATGAAAAACTGTTTTTT. Translation: CASGRVNEKLFF.

The chain combines TRBV3-1 with TRBJ1-1; a weak D match, TRBD1 (5 bases). Looked up from germline, CDR1 is LGHDT and CDR2 is YNNKEL (reference sequence). The CDR3 loop spans 13 amino acids. Trimming left V 8 bases short and J 3 bases short, with 13 bases between. The CDR3: CASGVGGDTEAFF. The CDR3 region has the DNA TGTGCCAGCGGGGTCGGGGGAGACACTGAAGCTTTCTTT. Looking up the rest from reference TRBV3-1 and TRBJ1-1 gives the full variable domain: DTAVSQTPKYLVTQMGNDKSIKCEQNLGHDTMYWYKQDSKKFLKIMFSYNNKELIINETVPNRFSPKSPDKAHLNLHINSLELGDSAVYFCASGVGGDTEAFFGQGTRLTVV.

The V gene is TRBV3-1, the J gene TRBJ2-3; D not resolved. This CDR3 has 17 residues. Trimming shortened V by 0 bases and J by 3 bases, and 16 bases separated the two germline ends. Per germline, CDR1 LGHDT and CDR2 YNNKEL (reference sequence). The CDR3 spells CASSQDPAVSSTDTQYF. Written as DNA, the CDR3 is TGTGCCAGCAGCCAAGATCCGGCAGTGAGTTCGACAGATACGCAGTATTTT.

The chain has TRBV27 and TRBJ2-7; 7 bases map to TRBD2. J was trimmed by 5 bases and V by 4 bases; bases with no gene match: 11. CDR1 and CDR2 (germline): MNHEY, SMNVEV (reference sequence). The CDR3 is 15 amino acids. The CDR3: CASSSLGAGEHEQYF. The DNA for the CDR3 is TGTGCCAGCAGTTCCTTAGGGGCGGGAGAACACGAGCAGTACTTC.

This clonotype was seen a few times. The chain has TRBV7-7 and TRBJ2-5; TRBD2 matches 14 bases. Gene TRBJ2-7 matches the end of the DNA better, so the J call may be wrong. The germline CDR1 and CDR2 sequences are SSHAT and FNYEAQ (reference sequence). The CDR3 loop spans 17 amino acids. CDR3 amino acids: CASTVYDQGLAGVEQYF. For the CDR3, the DNA is TGTGCCAGCACGGTCTACGATCAGGGACTAGCGGGAGTCGAGCAGTACTTC.